What follows is one T cell receptor beta chain and its context. Its antigen is as yet unknown. Only in-frame clones appear in the TCRdb table, and some are missing; sequencing was by immunoSEQ multiplex PCR. The sample includes some 130,000 clones, approximately 93% seen only once; the top ten take about 0.86%. The CDR3 totals 14 residues. Germline V gives CDR1 MNHNY, CDR2 SVGAGI (reference sequence). V dropped 6 bases and J dropped 0 bases, with 11 bases sitting between them. The source of the sample is a study of T cell responses to AZD1222 COVID-19 vaccine. Findings and caveats of the study: Just a handful of AZD1222 recipients were seropositive at baseline. Receipt of two AZD1222 doses was followed by a rise in Spike-specific TCR breadth and depth. Variant regions that are unmutated are reportedly the target of nearly half of spike-specific TCRs.

The chain links TRBV6-6 to TRBJ1-1; D call uncertain. The source of this sequence is an adult in good health. The material sequenced was peripheral blood, taken on day 0 of AZD1222 vaccination. The CDR3 loop is CASRPQTLNTEAFF. CDR3 nucleotides: TGTGCCAGCAGGCCGCAAACTTTGAACACTGAAGCTTTCTTT.